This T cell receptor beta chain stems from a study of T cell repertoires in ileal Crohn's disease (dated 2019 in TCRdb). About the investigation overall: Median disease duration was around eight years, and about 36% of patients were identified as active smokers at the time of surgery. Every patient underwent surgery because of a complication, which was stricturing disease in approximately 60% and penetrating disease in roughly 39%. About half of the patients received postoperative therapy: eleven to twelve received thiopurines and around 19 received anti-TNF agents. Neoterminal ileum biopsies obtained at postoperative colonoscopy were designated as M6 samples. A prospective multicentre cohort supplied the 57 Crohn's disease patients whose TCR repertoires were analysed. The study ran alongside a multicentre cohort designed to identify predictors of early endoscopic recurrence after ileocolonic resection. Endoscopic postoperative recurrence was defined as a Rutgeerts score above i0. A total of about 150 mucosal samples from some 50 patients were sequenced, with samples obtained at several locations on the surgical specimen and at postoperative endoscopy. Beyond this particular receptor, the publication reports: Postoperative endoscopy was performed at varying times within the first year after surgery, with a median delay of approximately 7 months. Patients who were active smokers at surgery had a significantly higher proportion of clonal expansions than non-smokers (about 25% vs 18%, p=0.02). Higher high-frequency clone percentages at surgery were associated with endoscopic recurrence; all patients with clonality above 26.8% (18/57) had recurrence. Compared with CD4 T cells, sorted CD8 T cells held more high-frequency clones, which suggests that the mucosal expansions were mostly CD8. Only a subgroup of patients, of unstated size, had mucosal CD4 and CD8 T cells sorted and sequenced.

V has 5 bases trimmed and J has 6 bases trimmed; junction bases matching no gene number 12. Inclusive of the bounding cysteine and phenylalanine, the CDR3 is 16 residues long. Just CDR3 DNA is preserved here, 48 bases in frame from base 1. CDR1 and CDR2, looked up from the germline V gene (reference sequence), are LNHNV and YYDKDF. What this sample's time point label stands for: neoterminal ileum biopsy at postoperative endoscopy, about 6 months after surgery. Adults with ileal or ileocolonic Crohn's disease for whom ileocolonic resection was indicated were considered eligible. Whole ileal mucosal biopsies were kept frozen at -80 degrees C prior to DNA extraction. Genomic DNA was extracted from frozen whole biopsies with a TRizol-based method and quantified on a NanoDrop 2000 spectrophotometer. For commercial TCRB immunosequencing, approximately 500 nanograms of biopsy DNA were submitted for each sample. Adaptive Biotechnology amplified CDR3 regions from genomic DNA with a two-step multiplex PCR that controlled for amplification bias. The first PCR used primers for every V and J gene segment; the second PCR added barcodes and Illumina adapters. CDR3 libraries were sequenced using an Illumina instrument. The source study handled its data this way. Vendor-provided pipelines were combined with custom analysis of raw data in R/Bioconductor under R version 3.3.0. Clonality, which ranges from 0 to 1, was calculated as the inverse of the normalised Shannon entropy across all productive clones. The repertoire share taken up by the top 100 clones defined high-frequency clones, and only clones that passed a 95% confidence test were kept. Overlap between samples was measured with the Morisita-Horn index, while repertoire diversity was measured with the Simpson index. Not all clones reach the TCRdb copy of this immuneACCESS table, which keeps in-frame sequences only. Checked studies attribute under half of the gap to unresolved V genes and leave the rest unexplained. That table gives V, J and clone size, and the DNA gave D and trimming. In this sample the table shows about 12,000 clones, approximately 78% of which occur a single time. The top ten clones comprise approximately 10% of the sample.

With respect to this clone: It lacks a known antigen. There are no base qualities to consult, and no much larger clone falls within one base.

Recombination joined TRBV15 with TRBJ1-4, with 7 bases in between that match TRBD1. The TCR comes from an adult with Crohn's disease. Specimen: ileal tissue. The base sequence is TGTGCCACCAGCGGACCCAAGACAGGGTCGCATGAAAAACTGTTTTTT. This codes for CATSGPKTGSHEKLFF.